A single sample is the source of the 19 T cell receptor beta chains below, sequenced in a study of T cell changes during pregnancy in multiple sclerosis. TCRdb's table, derived via immunoSEQ multiplex PCR, lists solely in-frame clones and lacks some. The table lists over 60,000 clones, around 90% of them singletons, with 0.25% to 0.3% in the top ten. This material consisted of CD4+ T cells from peripheral blood mononuclear cells, taken in the third trimester of pregnancy. The receptors shown here come from a female donor in good health, enrolled as a control in a pregnancy study.

The J gene is TRBJ2-7, the V gene TRBV7-8, with TRBD1 matching over 8 bases. CDR3 length: 14 residues. The V gene's germline CDR1 is SGHVS and CDR2 FQNEAQ. Unmatched junction bases numbered 8, after V lost 9 bases and J lost 1 base. In DNA form, the CDR3 reads TGTGCCAGTGGCAGAGGGACAGGATCCTACGAGCAGTACTTC. Its protein is CASGRGTGSYEQYF.

The J gene is TRBJ1-5, the V gene TRBV27, with 7 bases lining up with TRBD1. Germline assignment: CDR1 MNHEY and CDR2 SMNVEV (reference sequence). Germline trimming cut 0 bases from V and 1 base from J; bases unmatched to any gene: 0. This CDR3 comprises 15 residues. This CDR3 is CASSLSGGSNQPQHF. CDR3 coding DNA: TGTGCCAGCAGTTTATCAGGGGGCAGCAATCAGCCCCAGCATTTT.

V is TRBV7-3 and J is TRBJ2-3; perhaps TRBD1 as D (6 bases). From germline, CDR1 is SGHTA and CDR2 FQGTGA. There are 14 residues in the CDR3. Trimming stripped 2 bases from V and 3 bases from J, with 9 bases between. The CDR3 coding sequence is TGTGCCAGCAGCTTAGGGGGCGAGACAGATACGCAGTATTTT. As protein: CASSLGGETDTQYF.

The rearrangement uses TRBV9 and TRBJ2-3; 12 nucleotides match TRBD1. CDR3 size: 18 residues. With V trimmed by 2 bases and J by 1 base, 8 bases remained unmatched. In germline, CDR1 is SGDLS, CDR2 YYNGEE. The CDR3 sequence: CASSVGTGGAGRTDTQYF. The CDR3 DNA reads TGTGCCAGCAGCGTGGGGACAGGGGGCGCAGGGCGCACAGATACGCAGTATTTT.

The chain recombines TRBV9 with TRBJ2-3; 9 positions agree with TRBD2. Germline loops: CDR1 SGDLS, CDR2 YYNGEE. The J segment lost 2 bases and the V segment lost 4 bases, leaving 5 bases of the junction unmatched. The CDR3 is made up of 15 amino acids. The CDR3 loop is CASSPGTSLTDTQYF. CDR3 coding DNA: TGTGCCAGCAGCCCTGGGACTAGCCTCACAGATACGCAGTATTTT.

V usage is TRBV5-6 and J usage is TRBJ2-5, with D unresolved. The CDR3 has 18 residues. The germline V gene encodes CDR1 SGHDT and CDR2 YYEEEE. Trimming took 0 bases from V and 3 from J, leaving 21 bases between them. The CDR3 loop is CASSLGLPATSREETQYF. The CDR3 region has the DNA TGTGCCAGCAGCTTGGGCCTGCCAGCCACCTCCCGGGAAGAGACCCAGTACTTC.

The genes are TRBV7-2 and TRBJ2-7; the match to TRBD2 covers 8 bases. Germline assignment: CDR1 SGHTA and CDR2 FQGNSA. The V segment lost 5 bases and the J segment 7 bases; nucleotides outside the gene matches: 10. The CDR3 covers 14 residues. CDR3 residues: CASSRLASPGEQYF. As DNA, the CDR3 is TGTGCCAGCAGCCGACTAGCGTCCCCAGGGGAGCAGTACTTC.

The chain is built from TRBV6-1 and TRBJ2-2; D is ambiguous. The germline V gene encodes CDR1 MNHNS and CDR2 SASEGT. The CDR3 length is 15 residues. V gave up 4 bases and J gave up 0 bases, with 9 bases separating them. DNA for the CDR3: TGTGCCAGCAGTGTACTACACCCGAACACCGGGGAGCTGTTTTTT. Translated: CASSVLHPNTGELFF.

The V call is TRBV30, the J call TRBJ1-2; 7 bases map to TRBD1. The CDR3 runs 14 residues. Germline V gene data show CDR1 as GTSNPN and CDR2 as SVGIG (reference sequence). V was pared by 4 bases and J by 2 bases, with 7 bases of the junction left unmatched. This CDR3 reads CAWTGTGANYGYTF. The CDR3 DNA is TGTGCCTGGACCGGAACAGGGGCCAACTATGGCTACACCTTC.

The chain carries TRBV5-1 and TRBJ1-1, with D possibly TRBD1 on 5 matching bases. Trimming left V 6 bases short and J 2 bases short, with 17 bases between. Germline CDR1 reads SGHRS; CDR2 reads YFSETQ. The CDR3 consists of 15 residues. The CDR3 loop reads CASTILQGGNTEAFF. In nucleotides, the CDR3 is TGCGCCAGCACCATTCTCCAGGGAGGCAACACTGAAGCTTTCTTT.

This clone has only one observation. CDR3 coding DNA: TGTGCCAGCAGCAGGACAGGGGCAGGGCCCCAGCATTTT. This gives the protein CASSRTGAGPQHF. The chain employs TRBV7-2 and TRBJ1-5, with 9 bases matching TRBD1. CDR1 is SGHTA and CDR2 is FQGNSA in the germline V gene. The CDR3 totals 13 residues. The V gene end was trimmed by 5 bases and the J gene end by 9 bases; junction bases not matched to a gene: 5.

The genes are TRBV11-3 and TRBJ2-3; maybe TRBD2 (6 bases). V was clipped by 4 bases and J by 2 bases, with 13 bases between them. The CDR3 length is 15 residues. The germline V gene encodes CDR1 SGHNT and CDR2 YENEEA. As DNA, the CDR3 is TGTGCCAGCAGCTGGGGACTCCAATCCACAGATACGCAGTATTTT. Protein product: CASSWGLQSTDTQYF.

Notes on this clone: Likely a read error: the CDR3 ends without its conserved phenylalanine or tryptophan. The limits of the CDR3 on the DNA are not certain, so only TCRdb's listed CDR3 is given. This chain links TRBV4-3 with TRBJ1-4; the D call of TRBD1 is as the table states it, not checked on the DNA. The CDR3 extends over 12 residues, inclusive of both ends. Germline V gene sequence: CDR1 LGHNA, CDR2 YSLEER. This CDR3 reads CASSQEFRDRGV.

CDR3 loop: CASSARADTQYF. As DNA, the CDR3 is TGTGCCAGCAGTGCCAGGGCAGATACGCAGTATTTT. The genes are TRBV6-1 and TRBJ2-3; perhaps TRBD1 as D (5 bases). CDR1 is MNHNS, CDR2 SASEGT, per germline. The CDR3 runs to 12 residues. V lost 4 bases and J lost 4, with 6 bases in between.

The chain is built from TRBV19 and TRBJ1-2, with D perhaps TRBD1 (5 bases). The CDR3 length is 16 residues. Germline assignment: CDR1 LNHDA and CDR2 SQIVND (reference sequence). Between the trimmed V and J ends, which lost 7 bases and 5 bases, there was a span of 23 bases. The CDR3 bases are TGTGCCAGTACTCCCCCGGGGGACGGGCGGATATATGGCTACACCTTC. Translated, it gives CASTPPGDGRIYGYTF.

The V and J genes are TRBV6-1 and TRBJ1-1; a possible D gene is TRBD1 (6 bases). The germline gives CDR1 MNHNS, CDR2 SASEGT. This CDR3 comprises 13 residues. The germline V and J ends were trimmed by 4 bases and 4 bases, with 10 bases remaining between them. The CDR3 coding sequence is TGTGCCAGCAGTGGGACAGTGGGCACTGAAGCTTTCTTT. This gives the protein CASSGTVGTEAFF.

V usage is TRBV18 and J usage is TRBJ1-2; D is ambiguous. CDR3 length: 14 amino acids. Per the germline V gene, CDR1 is KGHSH and CDR2 is LQKENI. Trimming took 3 bases from V and 10 from J, leaving 18 bases between them. The CDR3 coding sequence is TGTGCCAGCTCACCTTCGGTTGAGGCAACCTTCTACACCTTC. It specifies CASSPSVEATFYTF.

The chain couples TRBV7-2 to TRBJ2-3; D perhaps matches TRBD1 (5 bases). The germline gives CDR1 SGHTA, CDR2 FQGNSA. The CDR3 totals 14 residues. Trimming removed 5 bases from V and 2 bases from J, with 11 bases in between. This CDR3 reads CASSRQRHTDTQYF. In nucleotides, the CDR3 is TGTGCCAGCAGCAGACAGAGACACACAGATACGCAGTATTTT.

This chain links TRBV7-9 with TRBJ2-5; tentatively, D is TRBD2 (5 bases). Germline values: CDR1 SEHNR, CDR2 FQNEAQ (reference sequence). The CDR3 is made up of 13 amino acids. The germline V and J ends were trimmed by 6 bases and 5 bases, with 13 bases remaining between them. CDR3 bases: TGTGCCAGCAGGCGACGGAGCGGTGAGACCCAGTACTTC. Translation gives CASRRRSGETQYF.